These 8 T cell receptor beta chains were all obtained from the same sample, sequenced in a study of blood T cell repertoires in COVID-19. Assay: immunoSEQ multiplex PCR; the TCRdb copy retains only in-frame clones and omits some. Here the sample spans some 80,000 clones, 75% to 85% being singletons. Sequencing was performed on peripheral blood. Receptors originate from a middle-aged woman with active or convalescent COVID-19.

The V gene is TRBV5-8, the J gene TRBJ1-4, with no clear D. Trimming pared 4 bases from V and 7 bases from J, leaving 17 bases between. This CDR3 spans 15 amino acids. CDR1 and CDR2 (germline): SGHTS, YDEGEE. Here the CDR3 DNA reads TGTGCCAGCAGCACCGCGGGGAACAGCGGTGAAAAACTGTTTTTT. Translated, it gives CASSTAGNSGEKLFF.

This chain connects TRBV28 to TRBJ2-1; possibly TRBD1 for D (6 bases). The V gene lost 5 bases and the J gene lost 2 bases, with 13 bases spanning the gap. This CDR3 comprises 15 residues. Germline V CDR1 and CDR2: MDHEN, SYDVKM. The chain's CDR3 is CASSVDRLAYNEQFF. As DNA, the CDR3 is TGTGCCAGCAGTGTTGACAGGCTTGCCTACAATGAGCAGTTCTTC.

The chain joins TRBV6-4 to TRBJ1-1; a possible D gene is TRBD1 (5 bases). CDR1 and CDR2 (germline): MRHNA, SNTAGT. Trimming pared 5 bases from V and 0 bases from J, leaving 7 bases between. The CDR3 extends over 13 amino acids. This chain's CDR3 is CASSLDMNTEAFF. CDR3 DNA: TGTGCCAGCAGTTTGGACATGAACACTGAAGCTTTCTTT.

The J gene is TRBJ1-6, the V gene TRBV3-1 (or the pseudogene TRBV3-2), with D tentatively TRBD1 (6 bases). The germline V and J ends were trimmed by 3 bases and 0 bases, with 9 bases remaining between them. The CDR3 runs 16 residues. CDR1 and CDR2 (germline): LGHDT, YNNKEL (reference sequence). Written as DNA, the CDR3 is TGTGCCAGCAGCCACCCACAGGGCTCCTATAATTCACCCCTCCACTTT. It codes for CASSHPQGSYNSPLHF.

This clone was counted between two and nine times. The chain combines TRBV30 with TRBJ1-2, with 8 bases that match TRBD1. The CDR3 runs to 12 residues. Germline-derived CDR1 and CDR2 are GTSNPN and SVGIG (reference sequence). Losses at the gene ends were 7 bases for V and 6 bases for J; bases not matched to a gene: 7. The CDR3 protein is CASPAGGDGYTF. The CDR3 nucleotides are TGTGCCTCCCCCGCAGGGGGCGATGGCTACACCTTC. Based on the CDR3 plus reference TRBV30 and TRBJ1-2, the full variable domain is SQTIHQWPATLVQPVGSPLSLECTVEGTSNPNLYWYRQAAGRGLQLLFYSVGIGQISSEVPQNLSASRPQDRQFILSSKKLLLSDSGFYLCASPAGGDGYTFGSGTRLTVV.

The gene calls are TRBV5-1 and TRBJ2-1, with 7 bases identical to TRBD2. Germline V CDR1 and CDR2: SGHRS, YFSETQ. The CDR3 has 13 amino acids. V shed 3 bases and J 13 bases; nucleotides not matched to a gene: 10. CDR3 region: CASSSQQRGEQFF. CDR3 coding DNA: TGCGCCAGCAGCTCCCAACAGCGGGGAGAACAGTTCTTC.

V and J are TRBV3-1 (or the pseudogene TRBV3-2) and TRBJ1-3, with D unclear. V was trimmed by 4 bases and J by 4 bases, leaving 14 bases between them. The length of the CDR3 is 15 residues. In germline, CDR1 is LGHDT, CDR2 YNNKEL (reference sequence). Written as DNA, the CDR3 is TGTGCCAGCAGCCCCCGTGGCAGTTTAGGAAACACCATATATTTT. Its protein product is CASSPRGSLGNTIYF.

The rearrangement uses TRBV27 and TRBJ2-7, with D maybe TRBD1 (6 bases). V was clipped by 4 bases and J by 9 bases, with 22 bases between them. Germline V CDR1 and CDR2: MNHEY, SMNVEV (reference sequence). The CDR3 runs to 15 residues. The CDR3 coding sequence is TGTGCCAGCAGTTACCGGACAGCTCAACCGACCTGGCAGTACTTC. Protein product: CASSYRTAQPTWQYF.